One T cell receptor beta chain is described in this entry. Its target antigen remains unknown. No per-base quality is available; no much larger clone lies one base away. The time point label here, explained by the study, means: about 28 days (+/-7) after the second vaccine dose. AZD1222 recipients whose second dose came at about 4 weeks and those whose second dose came at about 12 weeks were combined into one group, since spike-specific TCR depth and breadth did not differ between the two schedules. Vaccinee samples were obtained from the UK trials COV001 and COV002, which included a single-blind randomized controlled phase 2/3 trial of AZD1222 (ChAdOx1 nCoV-19) in healthy adults. For TCRbeta chain sequencing, PBMC samples were collected from trial participants at day 0 and at day 28 after the second dose. The CDR3 regions of human TCRbeta chains were analyzed by immunosequencing. Concerning the study's data processing: Repertoire TCRs were matched against a reference library of SARS-CoV-2-specific TCRs generated with the MIRA antigen-specificity platform. Breadth meant the fraction of unique TCRs that were SARS-CoV-2-associated, whereas depth meant the fraction of total T cells that were SARS-CoV-2-associated. Each spike-specific TCR was assigned to its reactive spike region and to a CD4 or CD8 class using the MIRA data. Log10-transformed breadth and depth values were compared by one-way ANOVA with Sidak's multiple comparisons tests. Not all clones reach the TCRdb copy of this immuneACCESS table, which keeps in-frame sequences only. Checked studies attribute under half of the gap to unresolved V genes and leave the rest unexplained. The V and J calls and clone size were taken over from that table, and D and trimming were inferred from the DNA. Counted in this sample were some 190,000 clones; around nine tenths of them appeared once. Together, the top ten hold approximately 1.9% of the sample.

This record belongs to a study of T cell responses to AZD1222 COVID-19 vaccine (dated by TCRdb to 2020 to 2022). Regarding the research as a whole: A total of about 250 trial participants underwent TCR sequencing, of whom more than 200 had received two doses of AZD1222 and approximately 25 had received two doses of the MenACWY control vaccine. Trial participants were enrolled by age into subgroups of 18-55, 56-69 and 70-plus years, and about 150, 27 and 61 TCR-sequenced participants, respectively, were included in these subgroups. Beyond this particular receptor, the publication reports: Spike-specific TCR breadth and depth rose significantly after two AZD1222 doses compared with day 0 and with MenACWY recipients. Participants were mostly white British and included more females than males, and it was suggested by the authors that clonal diversity may have been underestimated. No day 14 peak-response samples were available, so repertoires were characterized only after the peak T cell response. Conclusions about previously exposed vaccinees are limited because only a handful of AZD1222 recipients were SARS-CoV-2 seropositive at baseline. In the small 56-69-year group, the increase in depth fell short of significance, most likely because of low power. CD4 TCRs associated with the vaccine covered the entire spike protein, and the dominant responses were in regions 160-218 and 743-854. Nearly half of unique spike-specific TCRs reportedly recognized epitopes outside regions mutated in the B.1.351 and B.1.1.7 variants.

The sequence was obtained from an adult who received the AZD1222 COVID-19 vaccine. The sequencing used peripheral blood, collected 28 days after the second AZD1222 dose.

The base sequence is TGTGCCAGCAGCCGCGTTCGGGGAAAGCGGCGTGCTAATGAAAAACTGTTTTTT. It encodes CASSRVRGKRRANEKLFF. The V and J segments used are TRBV3-1 (or the pseudogene TRBV3-2) and TRBJ1-4; the D gene is unclear. The CDR3 spans 18 residues, from the cysteine through the phenylalanine. Left in the record is the CDR3 DNA by itself, 54 bases read in frame from the first base. The junction shows trimming of 4 bases on V and 3 bases on J, plus 21 bases between the germline ends. The germline V gene encodes CDR1 LGHDT and CDR2 YNNKEL (reference sequence).